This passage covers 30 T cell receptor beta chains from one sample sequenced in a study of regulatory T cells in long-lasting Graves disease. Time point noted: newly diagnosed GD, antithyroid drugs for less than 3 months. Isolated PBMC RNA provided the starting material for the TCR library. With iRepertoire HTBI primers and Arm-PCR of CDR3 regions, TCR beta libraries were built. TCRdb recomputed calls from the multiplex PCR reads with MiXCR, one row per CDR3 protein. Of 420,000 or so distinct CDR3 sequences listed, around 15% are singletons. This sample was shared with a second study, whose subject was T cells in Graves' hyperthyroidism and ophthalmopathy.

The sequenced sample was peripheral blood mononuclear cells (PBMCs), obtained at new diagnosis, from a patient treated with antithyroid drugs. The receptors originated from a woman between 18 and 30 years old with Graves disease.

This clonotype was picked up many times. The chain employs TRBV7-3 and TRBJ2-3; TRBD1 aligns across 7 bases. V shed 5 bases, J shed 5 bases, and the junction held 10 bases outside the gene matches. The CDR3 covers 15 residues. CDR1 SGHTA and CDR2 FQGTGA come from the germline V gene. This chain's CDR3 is CASSLGLWTGDTQYF. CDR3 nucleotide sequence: TGTGCCAGCAGCCTAGGTCTATGGACAGGAGATACGCAGTATTTT.

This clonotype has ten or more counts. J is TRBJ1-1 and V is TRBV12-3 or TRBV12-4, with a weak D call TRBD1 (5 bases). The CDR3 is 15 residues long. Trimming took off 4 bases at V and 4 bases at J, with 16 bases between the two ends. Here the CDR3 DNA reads TGTGCCAGCAGTTCACGCCGAGGGGTCTTCACTGAAGCTTTCTTT. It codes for CASSSRRGVFTEAFF.

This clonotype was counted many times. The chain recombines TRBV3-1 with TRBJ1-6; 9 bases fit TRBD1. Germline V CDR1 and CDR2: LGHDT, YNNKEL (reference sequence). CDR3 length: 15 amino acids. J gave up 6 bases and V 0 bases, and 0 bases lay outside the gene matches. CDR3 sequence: CASSQETGGNSPLHF. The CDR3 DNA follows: TGTGCCAGCAGCCAAGAGACAGGGGGTAATTCACCCCTCCACTTT.

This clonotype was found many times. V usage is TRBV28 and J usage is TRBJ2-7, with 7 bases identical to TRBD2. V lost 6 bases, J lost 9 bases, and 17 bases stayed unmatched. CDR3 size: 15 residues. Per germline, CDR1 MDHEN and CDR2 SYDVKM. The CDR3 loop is CASSPEGASGNMQYF. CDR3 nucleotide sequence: TGTGCCAGCAGCCCGGAAGGAGCCAGCGGGAATATGCAGTACTTC.

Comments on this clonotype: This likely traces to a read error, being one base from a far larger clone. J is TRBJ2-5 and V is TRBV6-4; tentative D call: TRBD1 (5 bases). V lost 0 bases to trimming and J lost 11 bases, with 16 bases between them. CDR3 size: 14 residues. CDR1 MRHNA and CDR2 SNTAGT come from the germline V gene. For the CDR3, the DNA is TGTGCCAGCAGTGACTCGGACACCTACAATGAGCAGTACTTC. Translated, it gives CASSDSDTYNEQYF.

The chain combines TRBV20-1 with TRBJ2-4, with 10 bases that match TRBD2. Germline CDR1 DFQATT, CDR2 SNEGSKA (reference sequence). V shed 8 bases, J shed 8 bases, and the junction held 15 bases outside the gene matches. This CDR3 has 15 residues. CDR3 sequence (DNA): TGCAGTAAGGATAAAGCTAGCGGGAGCGCGTACATTCAGTACTTC. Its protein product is CSKDKASGSAYIQYF.

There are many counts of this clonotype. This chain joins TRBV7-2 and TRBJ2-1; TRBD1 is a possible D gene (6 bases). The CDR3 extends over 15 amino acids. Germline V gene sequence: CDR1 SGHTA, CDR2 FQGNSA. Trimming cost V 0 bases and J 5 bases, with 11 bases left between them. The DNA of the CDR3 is TGTGCCAGCAGCTTAGCGTACAGGGTTCACAATGAGCAGTTCTTC. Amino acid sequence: CASSLAYRVHNEQFF.

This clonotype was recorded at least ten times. In nucleotides, the CDR3 is TGTGCCAGCAGTTTATGGGGACTAGCGGGAGGACCAGATACGCAGTATTTT. It is translated as CASSLWGLAGGPDTQYF. V is TRBV27 and J is TRBJ2-3, with 15 bases fitting TRBD2. The germline CDR1 and CDR2 sequences are MNHEY and SMNVEV (reference sequence). Trimming cost V 1 base and J 4 bases; bases outside gene matches: 3. The CDR3 has 17 residues.

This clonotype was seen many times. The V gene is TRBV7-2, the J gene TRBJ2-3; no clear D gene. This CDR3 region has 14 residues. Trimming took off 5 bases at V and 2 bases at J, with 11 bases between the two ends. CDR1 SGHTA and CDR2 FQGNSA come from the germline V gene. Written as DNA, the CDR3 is TGTGCCAGCAGCCATACAGCGCCCACAGATACGCAGTATTTT. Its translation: CASSHTAPTDTQYF.

The CDR3 bases are TGTGCCAGCACCTTGACTAGCGGGAGTCCAAACCGGGGCGCAGATACGCAGTATTTT. It specifies CASTLTSGSPNRGADTQYF. This chain uses TRBV25-1 with TRBJ2-3, with TRBD2 matching 12 bases. V was pared by 7 bases and J by 4 bases, with 18 bases of the junction left unmatched. Per the germline V gene, CDR1 is MGHDK and CDR2 is SYGVNS. This CDR3 is 19 amino acids long.

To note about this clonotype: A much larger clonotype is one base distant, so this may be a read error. The CDR3 sequence is CASSLGAFGNTICF. The CDR3 DNA follows: TGTGCCAGCAGCTTAGGGGCCTTTGGAAACACCATATGTTTT. The chain couples TRBV7-2 to TRBJ1-3; D not certain. This CDR3 has 14 residues. The germline gives CDR1 SGHTA, CDR2 FQGNSA.

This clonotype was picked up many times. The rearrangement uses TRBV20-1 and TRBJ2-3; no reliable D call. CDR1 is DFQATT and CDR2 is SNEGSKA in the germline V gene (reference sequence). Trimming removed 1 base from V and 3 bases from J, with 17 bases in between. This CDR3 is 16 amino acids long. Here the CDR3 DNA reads TGCAGTGCTAGAGGTGCTGGGGTTGAGCCGACAGATACGCAGTATTTT. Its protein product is CSARGAGVEPTDTQYF.

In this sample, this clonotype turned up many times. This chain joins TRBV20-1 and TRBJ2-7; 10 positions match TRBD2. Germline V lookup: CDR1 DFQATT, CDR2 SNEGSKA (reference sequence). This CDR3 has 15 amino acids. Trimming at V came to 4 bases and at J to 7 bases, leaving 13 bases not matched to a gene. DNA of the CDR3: TGCAGTGCTAACTCCTTAGCGGGAGGCTCATATGAGCAGTACTTC. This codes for CSANSLAGGSYEQYF.

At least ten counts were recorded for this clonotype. The CDR3 protein is CASSLNLLNTEAFF. DNA of the CDR3: TGTGCCAGCAGTTTAAATTTGCTGAACACTGAAGCTTTCTTT. The rearrangement joins TRBV28 to TRBJ1-1; D is undetermined. The V gene's germline CDR1 is MDHEN and CDR2 SYDVKM. V lost 2 bases and J 0 bases, leaving 7 bases between the germline ends. The CDR3 length is 14 residues. Looking up the rest from reference TRBV28 and TRBJ1-1 gives the full variable domain: DVKVTQSSRYLVKRTGEKVFLECVQDMDHENMFWYRQDPGLGLRLIYFSYDVKMKEKGDIPEGYSVSREKKERFSLILESASTNQTSMYLCASSLNLLNTEAFFGQGTRLTVV.

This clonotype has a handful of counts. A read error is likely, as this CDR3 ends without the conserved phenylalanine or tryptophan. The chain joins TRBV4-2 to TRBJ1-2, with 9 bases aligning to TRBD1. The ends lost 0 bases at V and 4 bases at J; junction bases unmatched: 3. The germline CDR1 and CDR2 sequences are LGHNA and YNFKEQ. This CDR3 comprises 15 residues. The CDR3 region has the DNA TGTGCCAGCAGCCAAGAAACAGGGGGCGCCTATGGCTACACCCTC. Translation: CASSQETGGAYGYTL.

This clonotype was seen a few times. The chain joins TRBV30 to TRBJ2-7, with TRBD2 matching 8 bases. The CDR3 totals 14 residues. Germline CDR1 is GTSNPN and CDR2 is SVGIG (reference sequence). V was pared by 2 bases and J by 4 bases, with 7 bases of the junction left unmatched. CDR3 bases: TGTGCCTGGAGTCCGGGACTAGGGTGGTACGAGCAGTACTTC. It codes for CAWSPGLGWYEQYF.

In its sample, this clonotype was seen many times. The CDR3 loop is CSARDMGRVQETQYF. CDR3 nucleotide sequence: TGCAGTGCTAGAGATATGGGCAGGGTCCAAGAGACCCAGTACTTC. The rearrangement uses TRBV20-1 and TRBJ2-5, with D perhaps TRBD1 (5 bases). The V and J ends lost 0 bases and 1 base respectively, with 12 bases between them. The germline CDR1 and CDR2 sequences are DFQATT and SNEGSKA (reference sequence). The CDR3 sequence is 15 residues long.

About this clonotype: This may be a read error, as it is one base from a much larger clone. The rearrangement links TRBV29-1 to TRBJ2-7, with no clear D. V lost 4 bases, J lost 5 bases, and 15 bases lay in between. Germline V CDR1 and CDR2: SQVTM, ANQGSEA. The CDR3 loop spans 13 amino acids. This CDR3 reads CSVVAVGMNEQYF. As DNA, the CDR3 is TGCAGCGTTGTTGCAGTAGGGATGAACGAGCAGTACTTC.

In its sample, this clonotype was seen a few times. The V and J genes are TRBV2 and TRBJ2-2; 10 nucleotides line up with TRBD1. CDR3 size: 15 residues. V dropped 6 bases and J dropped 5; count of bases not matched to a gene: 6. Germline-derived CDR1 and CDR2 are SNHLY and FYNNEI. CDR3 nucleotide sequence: TGTGCCAGCAGACCGGGACAGGGGCCTACCGGGGAGCTGTTTTTT. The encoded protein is CASRPGQGPTGELFF.

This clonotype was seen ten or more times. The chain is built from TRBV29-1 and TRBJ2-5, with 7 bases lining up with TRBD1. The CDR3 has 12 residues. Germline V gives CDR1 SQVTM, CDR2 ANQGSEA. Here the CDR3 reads CRAQGQGETQYF. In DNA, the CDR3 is TGCAGGGCACAGGGGCAGGGGGAGACCCAGTACTTC.

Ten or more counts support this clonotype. The CDR3 DNA reads TGCAGTGCTAAGGAGGGGGCCGTCAATCAGCCCCAGCATTTT. Encoded protein: CSAKEGAVNQPQHF. The chain joins TRBV20-1 to TRBJ1-5; TRBD1 aligns across 7 bases. V gave up 4 bases and J gave up 3 bases; unmatched junction bases: 6. CDR1 is DFQATT and CDR2 is SNEGSKA in the germline V gene (reference sequence). The CDR3 extends over 14 amino acids.

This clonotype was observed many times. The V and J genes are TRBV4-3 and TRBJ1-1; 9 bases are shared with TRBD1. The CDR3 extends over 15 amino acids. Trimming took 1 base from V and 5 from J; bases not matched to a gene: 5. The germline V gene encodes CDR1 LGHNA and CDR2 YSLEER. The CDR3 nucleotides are TGCGCCAGCAGCCAAGTCGGACAGGGGAGGACTGAAGCTTTCTTT. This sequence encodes CASSQVGQGRTEAFF.

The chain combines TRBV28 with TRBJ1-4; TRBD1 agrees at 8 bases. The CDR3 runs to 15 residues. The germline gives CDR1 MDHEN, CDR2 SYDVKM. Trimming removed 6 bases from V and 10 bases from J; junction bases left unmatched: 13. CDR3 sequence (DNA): TGTGCCAGCAGACCAGACAGGGGCCCCTTGGGAAAACTGTTTTTT. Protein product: CASRPDRGPLGKLFF.

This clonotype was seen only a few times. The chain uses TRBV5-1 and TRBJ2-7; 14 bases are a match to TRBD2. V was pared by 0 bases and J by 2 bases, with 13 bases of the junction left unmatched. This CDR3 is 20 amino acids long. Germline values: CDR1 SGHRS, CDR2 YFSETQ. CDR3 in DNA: TGCGCCAGCAGCTTGGATGCGGCGTCAGGGACTAGCGGGAGTACCTACGAGCAGTACTTC. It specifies CASSLDAASGTSGSTYEQYF.

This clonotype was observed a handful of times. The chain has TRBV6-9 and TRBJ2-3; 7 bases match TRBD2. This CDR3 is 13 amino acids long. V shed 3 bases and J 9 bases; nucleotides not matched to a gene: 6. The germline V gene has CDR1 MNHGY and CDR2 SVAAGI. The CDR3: CASSYSRGETQYF. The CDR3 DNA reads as TGTGCCAGCAGTTACTCACGGGGGGAGACGCAGTATTTT.

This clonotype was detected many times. The CDR3 loop reads CASSFTAELGNTQYF. CDR3 nucleotide sequence: TGTGCCAGCAGTTTCACGGCAGAATTGGGTAATACGCAGTATTTT. The V gene is TRBV27, the J gene TRBJ2-3; D is unresolved. This CDR3 is 15 amino acids long. V was trimmed by 3 bases and J by 7 bases, leaving 17 bases between them. Germline V lookup: CDR1 MNHEY, CDR2 SMNVEV (reference sequence).

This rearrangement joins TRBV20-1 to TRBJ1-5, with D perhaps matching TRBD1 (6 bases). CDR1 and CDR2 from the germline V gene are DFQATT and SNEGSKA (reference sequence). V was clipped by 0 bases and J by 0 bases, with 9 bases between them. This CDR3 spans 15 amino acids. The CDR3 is CSAREGGYSNQPQHF. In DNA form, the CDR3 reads TGCAGTGCTAGAGAAGGGGGGTATAGCAATCAGCCCCAGCATTTT.

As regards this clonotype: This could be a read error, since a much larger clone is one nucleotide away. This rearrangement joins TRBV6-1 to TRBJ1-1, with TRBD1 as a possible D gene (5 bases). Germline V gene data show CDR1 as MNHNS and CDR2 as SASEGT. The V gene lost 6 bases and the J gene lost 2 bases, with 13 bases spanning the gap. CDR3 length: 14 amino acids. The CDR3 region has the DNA TGTGCCAGCAGAGTGTCGGGGACCAACACTGAAGCTTTCTTT. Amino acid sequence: CASRVSGTNTEAFF.

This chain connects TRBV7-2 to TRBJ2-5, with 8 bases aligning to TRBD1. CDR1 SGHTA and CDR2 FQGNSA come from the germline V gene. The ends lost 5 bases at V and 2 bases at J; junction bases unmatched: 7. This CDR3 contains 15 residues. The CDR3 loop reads CASSKTGGRQETQYF. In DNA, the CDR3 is TGTGCCAGCAGCAAAACAGGGGGGCGGCAAGAGACCCAGTACTTC.

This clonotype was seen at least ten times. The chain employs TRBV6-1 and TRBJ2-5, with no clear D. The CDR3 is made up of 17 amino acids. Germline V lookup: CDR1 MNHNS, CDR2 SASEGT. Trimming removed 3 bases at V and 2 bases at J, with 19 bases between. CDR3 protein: CASSDKWRPSLQETQYF. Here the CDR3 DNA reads TGTGCCAGCAGTGACAAGTGGCGTCCTTCACTGCAAGAGACCCAGTACTTC.